This record concerns one TCR beta chain sequence. Some clones are missing from TCRdb's copy, which holds only in-frame ones; the method was immunoSEQ multiplex PCR. The sample holds more than 110,000 clones, roughly four fifths seen once. These data originate in a study of blood T cell repertoires in COVID-19. The source material was PBMCs or T cells enriched from blood (not recorded which). The clonotype comes from a woman aged 18-29 years who had been exposed to COVID-19.

The CDR3 DNA follows: TGTGCCAGCAGCCAAGATTTAAACCAAGAGACCCAGTACTTC. Amino acids: CASSQDLNQETQYF. The V call is TRBV3-1 (or the pseudogene TRBV3-2), the J call TRBJ2-5; D is unclear. Germline V lookup: CDR1 LGHDT, CDR2 YNNKEL (reference sequence). The CDR3 covers 14 residues. Trimming took 0 bases from V and 0 from J, leaving 5 bases between them.